This T cell receptor (beta chain) originates from a study of blood T cell repertoires in COVID-19. Per the authors' pipeline: By means of reference gene primer amplification, nucleated cell counts were estimated. Measured with immunoSEQ multiplex PCR; TCRdb has only the in-frame clones, and not every one. V and J calls and clone size come straight from that table; D and trimming were deduced from the DNA. The sample yields 250,000 to 350,000 clones, roughly 90% seen once. CDR1 is SGHTA and CDR2 is FQGNSA in the germline V gene. CDR3 length: 12 residues. Between the trimmed V and J ends, which lost 5 bases and 6 bases, there was a span of 9 bases.

Sequencing used peripheral blood. The TCR was taken from a man younger than 35 with active or convalescent COVID-19. The gene calls are TRBV7-2 and TRBJ2-3; D gene uncertain. This CDR3 reads CASSPTSDTQYF. The CDR3 region has the DNA TGTGCCAGCAGCCCTACTTCTGATACGCAGTATTTT.